This T cell receptor (beta chain) was identified during a study of T cell responses to AZD1222 COVID-19 vaccine. About this clone: Its antigen is still unknown.

Findings and limits, study-wide: No day 14 peak samples; only post-peak repertoires were characterized. Donors were mostly white British, more females; clonal diversity possibly underestimated. Nearly half of spike-specific TCRs reportedly go after variant regions that carry no mutations.

Whether given at about 4 or about 12 weeks, second doses were pooled. Clones were read by immunoSEQ multiplex PCR, and TCRdb kept only the in-frame ones, dropping some. The repertoire holds around 150,000 clones, roughly 92% seen once, with roughly 4% in the top ten. CDR1 is SGHVS and CDR2 is FNYEAQ in the germline V gene. The CDR3 runs to 16 residues. Trimming took off 4 bases at V and 0 bases at J, with 13 bases between the two ends. Source: peripheral blood, taken 28 days after the second AZD1222 dose. This receptor was obtained from an adult who received the AZD1222 COVID-19 vaccine. V and J are TRBV7-6 and TRBJ1-3; TRBD1 is a possible D gene (6 bases). CDR3 in amino acids: CASSSRGASSGNTIYF. The CDR3 bases are TGTGCCAGCAGCTCCAGGGGCGCAAGCTCTGGAAACACCATATATTTT.